The source of this TCR beta chain is a study of blood T cell repertoires in COVID-19. Study-level information: Samples representing acute and convalescent COVID-19 were sourced from the United States, Italy and Spain. Sample material is recorded as cDNA or gDNA derived from T cells, B-cell-depleted T cells, or PBMCs.

The table lists this clone with a count of one. Data came from immunoSEQ multiplex PCR; TCRdb stores just in-frame clones and leaves some out. The sample shows over 200,000 clones, about 88% of them seen only once. This CDR3 comprises 15 residues. V trimming: 9 bases; J trimming: 0 bases; junction bases outside the gene matches: 9. Per the germline V gene, CDR1 is SGHNT and CDR2 is YYREEE (reference sequence). The sample taken for sequencing was peripheral blood. The rearrangement links TRBV5-4 to TRBJ2-7; 10 bases fit TRBD1. The origin of this receptor is a woman between 35 and 50 years old who had recovered from COVID-19. The CDR3 region has the DNA TGTGCCACCCGGGTGGGACAGGGGACCTCCTACGAGCAGTACTTC. Its protein product is CATRVGQGTSYEQYF. Full variable domain (remainder filled in from reference TRBV5-4 and TRBJ2-7): ETGVTQSPTHLIKTRGQQVTLRCSSQSGHNTVSWYQQALGQGPQFIFQYYREEENGRGNFPPRFSGLQFPNYSSELNVNALELDDSALYLCATRVGQGTSYEQYFGPGTRLTVT.